The T cell receptor (beta chain) under discussion was sequenced for a study of blood T cell repertoires in COVID-19 (dated by TCRdb to the early 2020s). Study-wide context: The collaborator samples originated in the United States, Italy and Spain and spanned the acute and convalescent phases of COVID-19. The material from the prospective study consisted of cDNA or gDNA derived from T cells, B-cell-depleted T cells, or PBMCs. The dataset comprised deeply sampled blood TCRbeta repertoires from subjects exposed to, actively infected with, or recovered from COVID-19. The repertoires were released in a freely available public database meant as a resource for research on the immune response to SARS-CoV-2. The samples were drawn from the first 160 participants of the ongoing ImmuneRACE study and from 950 to 1,500 subjects provided by 6 global collaborators. The sample metadata nearly always contained a de-identified subject ID, COVID-19 status, age in years and sex. Where HLA class I and class II types were available, the types were taken from metadata supplied by the sample provider, not from assay-based typing. General study outcomes and caveats: Clinical and demographic metadata were provided uncurated, with the amount varying by source and participant.

In the case of this clone: There is no known antigen for this receptor. The input lacks base qualities; no much larger clone sits a single base away.

Its CDR3 holds 16 amino acids, cysteine through phenylalanine. Only the CDR3 portion is preserved as DNA: 48 bases, with reading frame beginning at the first base. Sequences LNHNV (CDR1) and YYDKDF (CDR2) are obtained from the germline V gene (reference sequence). Relative to germline, V is 0 bases shorter and J is 0 bases shorter, with 9 bases between their ends. The immunoSEQ Assay, a bias-controlled multiplex PCR, was used to amplify TCRbeta CDR3 regions from genomic DNA. The paper's data handling went like this. The number of nucleated cells in each sample was estimated from the amplification of reference gene primers within the assay. To quantify the absolute abundance of each unique TCRbeta CDR3 rearrangement, sequence reads were collapsed and filtered. For each sample, productive Simpson clonality was calculated as the square root of Simpson's diversity index across productive rearrangements. The table comes from immuneACCESS by way of TCRdb, which keeps in-frame sequences with V and J called. Part of the clones is missing from these tables; in studies checked, under half for an unresolved V gene and the rest for unknown reasons. The V and J calls and clone size are taken from that table; D and trimming were inferred from the DNA. The sample contains about 270,000 clones, approximately 85% of them found a single time. The ten most abundant clones make up 5% to 7% of the sample.

One collaborating source in Seattle enrolled patients during active infection and followed them longitudinally through the course of disease. The collaborating institutions used their own protocols to collect whole blood in K2EDTA tubes. For TCRbeta analysis, collaborators shipped samples as frozen whole blood, isolated PBMCs, or DNA extracted from either of those sample types. Sequencing was carried out using peripheral blood. The TCR sequence derives from a woman at least 80 years old with COVID-19, enrolled during active disease. The chain is assembled from TRBV15 and TRBJ2-1, with the D gene too uncertain to name. The base sequence is TGTGCCACCAGCAGAGATCCCAGGCCCTCCTACAATGAGCAGTTCTTC. Translated, it reads CATSRDPRPSYNEQFF.